The 30 T cell receptor beta chains below were found in one sample sequenced in a study of OX40 agonist ivuxolimab in advanced cancers. TCRdb's table, derived via immunoSEQ multiplex PCR, lists solely in-frame clones and lacks some. The sample yields about 68,000 clones, around 83% seen once. Sequenced material: CD4+ or CD8+ T cells sorted from blood, taken in a trial of the OX40 agonist ivuxolimab. The receptors were sampled from an adult with an advanced solid tumor such as melanoma, head and neck, liver or kidney cancer.

This chain links TRBV6-5 with TRBJ1-1; no clear D. CDR1 is MNHEY, CDR2 SVGAGI, per germline. The CDR3 covers 12 residues. The ends were cut back, 5 bases at V and 0 bases at J, with 4 bases in the middle. The CDR3: CASSQMNTEAFF. For the CDR3, the DNA is TGTGCCAGCAGTCAGATGAACACTGAAGCTTTCTTT.

V usage is TRBV7-3 and J usage is TRBJ2-3; D may match TRBD1 or TRBD2 (5 bases each). The V gene's germline CDR1 is SGHTA and CDR2 FQGTGA. The CDR3 spans 14 residues. The V and J ends lost 4 bases and 3 bases respectively, with 11 bases between them. This CDR3 reads CASSSGTETDTQYF. The CDR3 DNA reads as TGTGCCAGCAGCTCTGGGACCGAAACAGATACGCAGTATTTT.

The J gene is TRBJ1-4, the V gene TRBV5-5; no clear D gene. The CDR3 covers 14 residues. V lost 0 bases and J lost 8, with 11 bases in between. Germline V gene lookup returns CDR1 SGHKS and CDR2 YYEKEE (reference sequence). CDR3 residues: CASSLGGEGEKLFF. The DNA for the CDR3 is TGTGCCAGCAGCTTGGGCGGAGAAGGCGAAAAACTGTTTTTT.

In its sample, this clone was seen a few times. The chain uses TRBV9 and TRBJ2-2; D is unclear. The V end lost 1 base, the J end lost 6 bases, and 13 bases lay between the germline ends. The CDR3 covers 15 residues. The germline gives CDR1 SGDLS, CDR2 YYNGEE. CDR3: CASSVWSKGAGELFF. CDR3 sequence (DNA): TGTGCCAGCAGCGTATGGAGCAAAGGCGCCGGGGAGCTGTTTTTT.

V is TRBV28 and J is TRBJ2-2; the D is unclear. With 8 bases removed from V and 2 bases from J, the gap between germline ends came to 6 bases. The CDR3 runs to 12 residues. Germline CDR1 MDHEN, CDR2 SYDVKM. The chain's CDR3 is CASVINTGELFF. As DNA, the CDR3 is TGTGCCAGCGTCATAAACACCGGGGAGCTGTTTTTT.

This chain uses TRBV6-1 with TRBJ1-1; D is unresolved. This CDR3 spans 13 amino acids. V lost 0 bases and J 5 bases, leaving 7 bases between the germline ends. Germline CDR1 and CDR2: MNHNS and SASEGT. The CDR3 spells CASSEAEGTEAFF. In DNA, the CDR3 is TGTGCCAGCAGTGAAGCGGAAGGTACTGAAGCTTTCTTT.

This CDR3 reads CASSSVWADTQYF. DNA for the CDR3: TGTGCCAGCAGCTCCGTCTGGGCAGATACGCAGTATTTT. The chain carries TRBV9 and TRBJ2-3, with no clear D. The germline V gene encodes CDR1 SGDLS and CDR2 YYNGEE. Trimming left V 4 bases short and J 4 bases short, with 10 bases between. The CDR3 is 13 residues long.

The chain carries TRBV7-8 and TRBJ2-1; D may be TRBD2 (6 bases). The CDR3 has 15 residues. Trimming took off 2 bases at V and 3 bases at J, with 11 bases between the two ends. CDR1 and CDR2 from the germline V gene are SGHVS and FQNEAQ. Here the CDR3 reads CASSLSSGFYNEQFF. In DNA, the CDR3 is TGTGCCAGCAGCTTATCGAGCGGGTTCTACAATGAGCAGTTCTTC.

About this clone itself: The junction shows a germline mismatch at one end, possibly a read error. The rearrangement links TRBV7-2 to TRBJ2-4; no definite D call. The CDR3 consists of 14 residues. CDR1 is SGHTA and CDR2 is FQGNSA in the germline V gene. The CDR3, as DNA: TGTGCCAGCGGCTTAGGGCTAGCCAAAAACATTCAGTACTTC. It is translated as CASGLGLAKNIQYF.

The rearrangement uses TRBV6-1 and TRBJ1-6, with D possibly being TRBD1 (5 bases). The CDR3 length is 13 residues. Per the germline V gene, CDR1 is MNHNS and CDR2 is SASEGT. Deletions cut 8 bases from V and 7 bases from J, with 12 bases between. CDR3 amino acids: CASLGDFNSPLHF. CDR3 DNA sequence: TGTGCCAGCCTCGGGGACTTCAATTCACCCCTCCACTTT.

The rearrangement uses TRBV19 and TRBJ1-5; no firm D call. CDR3 length equals 17 residues. Between the trimmed V and J ends, which lost 5 bases and 0 bases, there was a span of 17 bases. Germline-derived CDR1 and CDR2 are LNHDA and SQIVND (reference sequence). The CDR3, as DNA: TGTGCCAGTAGTCACCTTCGAGAGGGAAATAGCAATCAGCCCCAGCATTTT. Translated, it gives CASSHLREGNSNQPQHF.

The chain uses TRBV27 and TRBJ2-3; 9 bases are shared with TRBD1. Germline V gene data show CDR1 as MNHEY and CDR2 as SMNVEV (reference sequence). CDR3 size: 16 residues. V lost 6 bases to trimming and J lost 7 bases; unmatched junction nucleotides: 14. The CDR3 DNA sequence: TGTGCCAGCAGGGTCGGGTGGGACAGGGAATTGCATACGCAGTATTTT. As protein: CASRVGWDRELHTQYF.

The chain has TRBV7-3 and TRBJ2-1, with 16 bases fitting TRBD2. The junction had 2 bases not matched to a gene; V was cut back by 4 bases and J by 8 bases. This CDR3 is built from 15 residues. Germline V gene lookup returns CDR1 SGHTA and CDR2 FQGTGA. CDR3 residues: CASSSGLAGGHEQFF. CDR3 DNA sequence: TGTGCCAGCAGCTCGGGACTAGCGGGAGGGCATGAGCAGTTCTTC.

The chain employs TRBV9 and TRBJ1-2; 9 bases match TRBD1. V shed 3 bases, J shed 3 bases, and the junction held 3 bases outside the gene matches. This CDR3 is built from 14 residues. Germline CDR1 SGDLS, CDR2 YYNGEE. The DNA for the CDR3 is TGTGCCAGCAGCGCCCGGACAGGGGACTATGGCTACACCTTC. Translated, it gives CASSARTGDYGYTF.

The J gene is TRBJ2-1, the V gene TRBV7-2; D possibly corresponds to TRBD2 (5 bases). Germline loops: CDR1 SGHTA, CDR2 FQGNSA. V lost 4 bases, J lost 5 bases, and 12 bases lay in between. The CDR3 has 14 amino acids. The CDR3 DNA reads TGTGCCAGCAGCTCGCCGGGGTCGGACAATGAGCAGTTCTTC. As protein: CASSSPGSDNEQFF.

This rearrangement joins TRBV7-2 to TRBJ2-7; tentatively, D is TRBD1 (5 bases). The V end lost 4 bases, the J end lost 7 bases, and 14 bases lay between the germline ends. This CDR3 has 13 amino acids. The germline CDR1 and CDR2 sequences are SGHTA and FQGNSA. CDR3 residues: CASSSIQESEQYF. As DNA, the CDR3 is TGTGCCAGCAGCTCTATACAGGAGAGTGAGCAGTACTTC.

The chain uses TRBV9 and TRBJ2-1; D is perhaps TRBD2 (5 bases). The CDR3 is 11 amino acids. CDR1 and CDR2 (germline): SGDLS, YYNGEE. V lost 4 bases and J lost 9, with 8 bases in between. CDR3 coding DNA: TGTGCCAGCAGCTTGGACTTTGAGCAGTTCTTC. This gives the protein CASSLDFEQFF.

The rearrangement uses TRBV14 and TRBJ1-4; no definite D call. This CDR3 is built from 14 residues. From germline, CDR1 is SGHDN and CDR2 FVKESK. The V and J ends lost 3 bases and 5 bases respectively, with 10 bases between them. CDR3 DNA: TGTGCCAGCAGCCAGGGCGTAGGAAATGAAAAACTGTTTTTT. Translated, it gives CASSQGVGNEKLFF.

This sequence joins TRBV7-6 and TRBJ2-3; D gene ambiguous. Germline V gives CDR1 SGHVS, CDR2 FNYEAQ. Trimming cost V 1 base and J 0 bases, with 8 bases left between them. The CDR3 runs 15 residues. The CDR3 DNA sequence: TGTGCCAGCAGCTTAGGGGCGGTTAGCACAGATACGCAGTATTTT. Translating it yields CASSLGAVSTDTQYF.

This rearrangement joins TRBV4-1 to TRBJ2-7; D perhaps matches TRBD1 (5 bases). Germline CDR1 MGHRA, CDR2 YSYEKL. The CDR3 covers 14 residues. Trimming left V 1 base short and J 7 bases short, with 14 bases between. The CDR3, as DNA: TGCGCCAGCAGCCAAGCGAGGACATTGGGTGAGCAGTACTTC. Encoded protein: CASSQARTLGEQYF.

This chain joins TRBV19 and TRBJ2-5; 8 positions agree with TRBD1. V dropped 4 bases and J dropped 5; count of bases not matched to a gene: 6. The germline gives CDR1 LNHDA, CDR2 SQIVND (reference sequence). This CDR3 comprises 14 residues. CDR3 sequence (DNA): TGTGCCAGTAGTACAAGGACAGGGTGGGAGACCCAGTACTTC. Protein product: CASSTRTGWETQYF.

This sequence joins TRBV30 and TRBJ2-3, with TRBD2 as a possible D gene (6 bases). The CDR3 has 13 amino acids. The germline gives CDR1 GTSNPN, CDR2 SVGIG (reference sequence). The V and J ends lost 3 bases and 8 bases respectively, with 15 bases between them. The chain's CDR3 is CAWRRGERGTQYF. CDR3 DNA sequence: TGTGCCTGGAGGCGGGGAGAGCGAGGTACGCAGTATTTT.

The CDR3 nucleotides read TGTGCCAGCTCACCACTGGGACAGGGTCCGAACACCGGGGAGCTGTTTTTT. Its protein is CASSPLGQGPNTGELFF. The chain links TRBV18 to TRBJ2-2; TRBD1 aligns across 9 bases. Germline values: CDR1 KGHSH, CDR2 LQKENI. This CDR3 has 17 residues. J gave up 0 bases and V 1 base, and 3 bases lay outside the gene matches.

The rearrangement links TRBV7-2 to TRBJ1-5, with a tentative D call TRBD1 (5 bases). V was pared by 4 bases and J by 4 bases, with 8 bases between. From germline, CDR1 is SGHTA and CDR2 FQGNSA. The CDR3 runs to 13 residues. The CDR3 nucleotides read TGTGCCAGCAGCTCCGAGGGGAATCAGCCCCAGCATTTT. Its protein product is CASSSEGNQPQHF.

The genes are TRBV7-2 and TRBJ2-3, with D uncertain. The CDR3 loop spans 14 amino acids. With 1 base removed from V and 3 bases from J, the gap between germline ends came to 8 bases. CDR1 is SGHTA and CDR2 is FQGNSA in the germline V gene. CDR3 sequence reads: CASSLGPVTDTQYF. The CDR3 nucleotides read TGTGCCAGCAGCTTAGGTCCAGTAACAGATACGCAGTATTTT.

The chain combines TRBV5-1 with TRBJ2-7, with 11 bases identical to TRBD2. Germline CDR1 reads SGHRS; CDR2 reads YFSETQ. V was clipped by 7 bases and J by 3 bases; unmatched bases: 3. The CDR3 extends over 13 amino acids. The CDR3 loop is CASGLAGGYEQYF. The DNA for the CDR3 is TGCGCCAGCGGGCTAGCGGGAGGCTACGAGCAGTACTTC.

This chain uses TRBV15 with TRBJ2-5, with 9 bases lining up with TRBD2. Looked up from germline, CDR1 is LNHNV and CDR2 is YYDKDF (reference sequence). The CDR3 covers 15 residues. The V segment lost 5 bases and the J segment 7 bases; nucleotides outside the gene matches: 11. The CDR3 DNA reads TGTGCCACCAGCCCAGGGACTAGCAGTGGGGGGACCCAGTACTTC. Translated: CATSPGTSSGGTQYF. The variable domain in full, completed from reference TRBV15 and TRBJ2-5, reads DAMVIQNPRYQVTQFGKPVTLSCSQTLNHNVMYWYQQKSSQAPKLLFHYYDKDFNNEADTPDNFQSRRPNTSFCFLDIRSPGLGDTAMYLCATSPGTSSGGTQYFGPGTRLLVL.

Details on this clone: One end of the junction fails to match germline, which may point to a read error. V gene TRBV7-7 combines with J gene TRBJ2-7; no clear D. Germline V lookup: CDR1 SSHAT, CDR2 FNYEAQ (reference sequence). The CDR3 extends over 14 amino acids. The CDR3 spells CASSPSGSGYEQYF. For the CDR3, the DNA is TGTGCTAGCAGCCCGTCAGGTTCGGGCTACGAGCAGTACTTC.

In this sample, this clone turned up a few times. V and J are TRBV4-3 and TRBJ2-3; D is possibly TRBD2 (6 bases). The germline V and J ends were trimmed by 2 bases and 4 bases, with 10 bases remaining between them. Germline V gives CDR1 LGHNA, CDR2 YSLEER. The CDR3 totals 14 residues. CDR3 protein: CASSQFRLADTQYF. The CDR3 bases are TGCGCCAGCAGCCAATTCCGACTAGCAGATACGCAGTATTTT.

The chain combines TRBV5-1 with TRBJ2-7; D not resolved. This CDR3 is 14 amino acids long. CDR1 is SGHRS and CDR2 is YFSETQ in the germline V gene. V lost 4 bases, J lost 1 base, and 12 bases lay in between. For the CDR3, the DNA is TGCGCCAGCAGCACGGGCCTAGATTCCTACGAGCAGTACTTC. Translated: CASSTGLDSYEQYF.